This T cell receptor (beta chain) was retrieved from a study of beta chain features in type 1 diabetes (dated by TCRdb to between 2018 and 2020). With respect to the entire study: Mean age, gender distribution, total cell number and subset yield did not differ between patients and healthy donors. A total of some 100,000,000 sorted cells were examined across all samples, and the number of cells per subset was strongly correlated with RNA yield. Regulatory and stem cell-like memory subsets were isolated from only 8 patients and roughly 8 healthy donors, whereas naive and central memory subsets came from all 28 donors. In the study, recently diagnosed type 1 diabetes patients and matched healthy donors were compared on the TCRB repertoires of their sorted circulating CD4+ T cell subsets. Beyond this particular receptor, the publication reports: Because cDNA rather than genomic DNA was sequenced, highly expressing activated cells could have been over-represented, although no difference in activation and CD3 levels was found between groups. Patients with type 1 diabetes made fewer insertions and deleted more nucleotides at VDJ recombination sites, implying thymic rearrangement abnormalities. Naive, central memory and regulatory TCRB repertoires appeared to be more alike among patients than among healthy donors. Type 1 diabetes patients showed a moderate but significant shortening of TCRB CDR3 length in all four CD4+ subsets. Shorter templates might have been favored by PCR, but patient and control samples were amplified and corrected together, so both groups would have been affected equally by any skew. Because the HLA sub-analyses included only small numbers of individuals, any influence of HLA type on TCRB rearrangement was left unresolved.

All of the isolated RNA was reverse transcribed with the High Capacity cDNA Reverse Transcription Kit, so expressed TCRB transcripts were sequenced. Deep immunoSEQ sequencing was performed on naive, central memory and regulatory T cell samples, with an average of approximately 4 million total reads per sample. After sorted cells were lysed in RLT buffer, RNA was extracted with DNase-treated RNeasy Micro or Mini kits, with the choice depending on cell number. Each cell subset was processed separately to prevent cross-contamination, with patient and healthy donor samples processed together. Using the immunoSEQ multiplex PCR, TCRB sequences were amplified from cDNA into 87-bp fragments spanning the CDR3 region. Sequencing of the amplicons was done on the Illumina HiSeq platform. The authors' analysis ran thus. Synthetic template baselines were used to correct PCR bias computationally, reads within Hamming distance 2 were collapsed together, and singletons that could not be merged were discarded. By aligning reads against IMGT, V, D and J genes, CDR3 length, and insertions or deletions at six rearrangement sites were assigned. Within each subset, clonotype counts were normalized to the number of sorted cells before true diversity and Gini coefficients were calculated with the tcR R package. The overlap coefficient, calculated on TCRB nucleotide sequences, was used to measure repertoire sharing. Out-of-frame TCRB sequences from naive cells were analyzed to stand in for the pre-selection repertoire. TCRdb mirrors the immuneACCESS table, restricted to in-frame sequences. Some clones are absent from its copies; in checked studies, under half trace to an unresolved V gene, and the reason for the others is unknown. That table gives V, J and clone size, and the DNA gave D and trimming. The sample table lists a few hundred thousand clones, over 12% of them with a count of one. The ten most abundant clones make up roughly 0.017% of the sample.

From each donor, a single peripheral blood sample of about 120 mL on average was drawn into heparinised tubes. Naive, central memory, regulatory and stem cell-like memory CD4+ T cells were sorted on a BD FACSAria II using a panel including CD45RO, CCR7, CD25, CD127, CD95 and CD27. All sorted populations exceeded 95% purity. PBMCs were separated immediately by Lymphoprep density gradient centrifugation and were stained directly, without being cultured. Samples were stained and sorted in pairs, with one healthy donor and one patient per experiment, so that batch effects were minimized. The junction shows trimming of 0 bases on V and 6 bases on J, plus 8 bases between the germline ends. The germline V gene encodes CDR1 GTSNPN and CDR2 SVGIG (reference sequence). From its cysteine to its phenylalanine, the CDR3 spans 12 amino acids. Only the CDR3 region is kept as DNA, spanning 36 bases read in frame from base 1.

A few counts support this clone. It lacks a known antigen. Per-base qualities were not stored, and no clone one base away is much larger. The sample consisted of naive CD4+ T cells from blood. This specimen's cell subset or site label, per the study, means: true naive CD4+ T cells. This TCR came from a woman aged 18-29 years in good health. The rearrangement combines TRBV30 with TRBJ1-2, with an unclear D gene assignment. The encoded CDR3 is CAWSVWLHGYTF. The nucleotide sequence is TGTGCCTGGAGTGTATGGCTCCATGGCTACACCTTC.